A single sample is the source of the 23 T cell receptor beta chains below, sequenced in a study of T cell responses to AZD1222 COVID-19 vaccine. Clones were sequenced by immunoSEQ multiplex PCR, and TCRdb holds only the in-frame ones, with some missing. The profile shows about 75,000 clones, roughly 84% of them singletons. The sample was peripheral blood, taken 28 days after the second AZD1222 dose. The receptors were sampled from an adult who received the AZD1222 COVID-19 vaccine.

The sample holds one count of this clone. J is TRBJ1-1 and V is TRBV18; 10 bases are a match to TRBD1. The CDR3 length is 17 residues. From germline, CDR1 is KGHSH and CDR2 LQKENI. V trimming: 1 base; J trimming: 4 bases; junction bases outside the gene matches: 9. The CDR3 loop is CASSPLRQGALSTEAFF. CDR3 bases: TGTGCCAGCTCACCACTCCGACAGGGGGCCTTGAGCACTGAAGCTTTCTTT.

Only a few counts were recorded for this clone. This chain uses TRBV11-3 with TRBJ2-4, with D uncertain. CDR1 is SGHNT and CDR2 is YENEEA in the germline V gene. The V end lost 1 base, the J end lost 3 bases, and 4 bases lay between the germline ends. The length of the CDR3 is 13 residues. The CDR3: CASSLGGKNIQYF. CDR3 DNA: TGTGCCAGCAGCTTAGGGGGCAAAAACATTCAGTACTTC.

This clone was recorded only once. V gene TRBV19 combines with J gene TRBJ2-3; D may be TRBD1 (5 bases). CDR1 LNHDA and CDR2 SQIVND come from the germline V gene (reference sequence). The CDR3 loop spans 15 amino acids. Deletions cut 3 bases from V and 2 bases from J, with 12 bases between. CDR3 nucleotides: TGTGCCAGTAGTATGCCCCAGGGTCCCACAGATACGCAGTATTTT. This encodes CASSMPQGPTDTQYF.

V is TRBV5-1 and J is TRBJ1-5; no clear D. CDR3 length: 15 residues. The germline CDR1 and CDR2 sequences are SGHRS and YFSETQ. V was shortened by 0 bases and J by 2 bases, with 9 bases between the two germline ends. CDR3 residues: CASSLGVSGNQPQHF. The CDR3 coding sequence is TGCGCCAGCAGCTTGGGGGTGTCGGGCAATCAGCCCCAGCATTTT.

V is TRBV7-2 and J is TRBJ2-5; TRBD1 matches 9 bases. The germline V gene has CDR1 SGHTA and CDR2 FQGNSA. The trim removed 5 bases at V and 3 bases at J, leaving 1 base unmatched. The CDR3 is made up of 13 amino acids. The CDR3 sequence: CASSRDREETQYF. In nucleotides, the CDR3 is TGTGCCAGCAGCCGGGACAGGGAAGAGACCCAGTACTTC.

The rearrangement uses TRBV27 and TRBJ2-4; D may be TRBD1 (6 bases). Germline CDR1 and CDR2: MNHEY and SMNVEV (reference sequence). V was pared by 0 bases and J by 8 bases, with 17 bases between. This CDR3 is built from 16 residues. CDR3 sequence reads: CASSLSGRGIVDIQYF. The CDR3, as DNA: TGTGCCAGCAGTTTATCGGGCAGGGGAATTGTGGACATTCAGTACTTC.

CDR3 in amino acids: CASSSQRGAVYEQYF. In DNA, the CDR3 is TGTGCCAGCAGCTCCCAGCGGGGGGCCGTTTACGAGCAGTACTTC. The gene calls are TRBV11-1 and TRBJ2-7; 9 bases line up with TRBD2. The CDR3 contains 15 residues. Germline lookup yields CDR1 SGHAT and CDR2 FQDESV (reference sequence). The V segment lost 4 bases and the J segment 4 bases; nucleotides outside the gene matches: 8.

The chain carries TRBV5-1 and TRBJ2-3; D is possibly TRBD1 or TRBD2 (5 bases each). The CDR3 is 16 residues long. The V end was cut by 0 bases, the J end by 5 bases, with 16 bases between. CDR1 SGHRS and CDR2 YFSETQ come from the germline V gene. The CDR3 spells CASSLGRGAGGDTQYF. DNA for the CDR3: TGCGCCAGCAGCTTGGGCCGAGGGGCCGGAGGAGATACGCAGTATTTT.

The chain couples TRBV11-2 to TRBJ2-1, with 11 bases matching TRBD2. Germline CDR1 is SGHAT and CDR2 is FQNNGV. V lost 1 base, J lost 9 bases, and 5 bases stayed unmatched. This CDR3 is built from 15 residues. This CDR3 reads CASSLVAGGPGEQFF. For the CDR3, the DNA is TGTGCCAGCAGCTTAGTAGCGGGGGGGCCAGGTGAGCAGTTCTTC.

The chain has TRBV7-2 and TRBJ2-7; tentatively, D is TRBD1 (6 bases). The germline V gene has CDR1 SGHTA and CDR2 FQGNSA. The CDR3 has 15 amino acids. V lost 1 base, J lost 5 bases, and 15 bases lay in between. The CDR3 here is CASSLVRSGENEQYF. The CDR3 nucleotides are TGTGCCAGCAGCTTAGTGCGCTCAGGGGAGAACGAGCAGTACTTC.

In this sample, this clone turned up many times. The chain has TRBV6-1 and TRBJ1-1, with D maybe TRBD1 (6 bases). Trimming took off 5 bases at V and 0 bases at J, with 13 bases between the two ends. The CDR3 spans 15 residues. Germline V lookup: CDR1 MNHNS, CDR2 SASEGT. The CDR3: CASSTWDTLNTEAFF. The CDR3, as DNA: TGTGCCAGCAGTACATGGGACACTCTGAACACTGAAGCTTTCTTT.

V is TRBV19 and J is TRBJ1-5; D possibly corresponds to TRBD1 (5 bases). Trimming removed 6 bases from V and 3 bases from J, with 15 bases in between. The CDR3 totals 15 residues. Germline V gives CDR1 LNHDA, CDR2 SQIVND (reference sequence). CDR3 DNA: TGTGCCAGTAGCCTGGGGGGAGGGGACAATCAGCCCCAGCATTTT. Its protein is CASSLGGGDNQPQHF.

This CDR3 is CASSIARGGYNEQFF. DNA for the CDR3: TGTGCCAGTAGTATTGCGCGGGGGGGGTACAATGAGCAGTTCTTC. This chain connects TRBV19 to TRBJ2-1; TRBD2 matches at 9 bases. This CDR3 region has 15 residues. V trimming: 3 bases; J trimming: 4 bases; junction bases outside the gene matches: 4. Per germline, CDR1 LNHDA and CDR2 SQIVND (reference sequence).

The rearrangement joins TRBV20-1 to TRBJ1-2; D not certain. V lost 6 bases and J 3 bases, leaving 8 bases between the germline ends. The germline CDR1 and CDR2 sequences are DFQATT and SNEGSKA (reference sequence). This CDR3 has 11 residues. The CDR3 is CSARTDYGYTF. The CDR3 DNA sequence: TGCAGTGCCAGAACAGACTATGGCTACACCTTC.

Worth noting for this clone: This sample also contains other DNA sequences that code for the same CDR3. The rearrangement links TRBV27 to TRBJ1-5, with TRBD1 as a possible D gene (5 bases). Trimming shortened V by 3 bases and J by 5 bases, and 14 bases separated the two germline ends. The V gene's germline CDR1 is MNHEY and CDR2 SMNVEV (reference sequence). There are 15 residues in the CDR3. CDR3: CASSLRPGGDQPQHF. The CDR3, as DNA: TGTGCCAGCAGTTTGAGACCCGGGGGTGATCAGCCCCAGCATTTT.

The chain employs TRBV7-2 and TRBJ1-1; D gene uncertain. The CDR3 length is 12 residues. Trimming left V 11 bases short and J 4 bases short, with 14 bases between. The V gene's germline CDR1 is SGHTA and CDR2 FQGNSA. The CDR3: CAARPVGTEAFF. Here the CDR3 DNA reads TGTGCCGCCAGACCCGTTGGCACTGAAGCTTTCTTT.

This sequence joins TRBV7-6 and TRBJ2-1; D unresolved. CDR3 size: 15 residues. V dropped 4 bases and J dropped 1 base, with 11 bases sitting between them. CDR1 SGHVS and CDR2 FNYEAQ come from the germline V gene. The chain's CDR3 is CASSSQVISYNEQFF. As DNA, the CDR3 is TGTGCCAGCAGCTCTCAGGTTATTTCCTACAATGAGCAGTTCTTC.

This chain links TRBV5-6 with TRBJ2-3; 7 positions agree with TRBD2. The CDR3 is made up of 16 amino acids. Per germline, CDR1 SGHDT and CDR2 YYEEEE. The V gene end was trimmed by 4 bases and the J gene end by 0 bases; junction bases not matched to a gene: 8. CDR3 sequence reads: CASSGGVGKSTDTQYF. The CDR3 nucleotides are TGTGCCAGCAGCGGGGGGGTCGGGAAGAGCACAGATACGCAGTATTTT.

V gene TRBV7-8 combines with J gene TRBJ2-5; the D is unclear. CDR3 length: 13 residues. Trimming shortened V by 5 bases and J by 4 bases, and 11 bases separated the two germline ends. Looked up from germline, CDR1 is SGHVS and CDR2 is FQNEAQ. The DNA for the CDR3 is TGTGCCAGCAGCCCACCCGCGGTAGAGACCCAGTACTTC. It translates to CASSPPAVETQYF.

There are a few counts of this clone. V gene TRBV28 combines with J gene TRBJ2-3; TRBD1 might be the D (5 bases). Germline CDR1 and CDR2: MDHEN and SYDVKM. The CDR3 runs to 15 residues. Trimming took off 4 bases at V and 2 bases at J, with 13 bases between the two ends. CDR3 sequence reads: CASSSPPDITDTQYF. CDR3 bases: TGTGCCAGCAGTTCCCCCCCGGACATCACAGATACGCAGTATTTT. Complete variable domain (other parts from reference TRBV28 and TRBJ2-3): DVKVTQSSRYLVKRTGEKVFLECVQDMDHENMFWYRQDPGLGLRLIYFSYDVKMKEKGDIPEGYSVSREKKERFSLILESASTNQTSMYLCASSSPPDITDTQYFGPGTRLTVL.

The chain joins TRBV5-1 to TRBJ2-1; D gene ambiguous. CDR1 is SGHRS and CDR2 is YFSETQ in the germline V gene. V lost 3 bases to trimming and J lost 9 bases, with 19 bases between them. The CDR3 spans 15 residues. The CDR3 reads CASSYLPGRTGEQFF. CDR3 sequence (DNA): TGCGCCAGCAGCTACCTCCCTGGCCGAACGGGTGAGCAGTTCTTC.

The V and J genes are TRBV19 and TRBJ2-1, with TRBD1 matching over 9 bases. The CDR3 extends over 15 amino acids. Germline assignment: CDR1 LNHDA and CDR2 SQIVND (reference sequence). The junction had 16 bases not matched to a gene; V was cut back by 7 bases and J by 12 bases. CDR3 sequence (DNA): TGTGCCAGTAACAGGGGGCAGGGGATCTTCCAAGGGCAGTTCTTC. It encodes CASNRGQGIFQGQFF.

The chain combines TRBV13 with TRBJ2-7; 8 bases are a match to TRBD1. Germline lookup yields CDR1 PRHDT and CDR2 FYEKMQ (reference sequence). This CDR3 is 15 amino acids long. Trimming removed 2 bases from V and 1 base from J; junction bases left unmatched: 4. For the CDR3, the DNA is TGTGCCAGCAGCTTACGCGGACAGGGATCCTACGAGCAGTACTTC. Its translation: CASSLRGQGSYEQYF.